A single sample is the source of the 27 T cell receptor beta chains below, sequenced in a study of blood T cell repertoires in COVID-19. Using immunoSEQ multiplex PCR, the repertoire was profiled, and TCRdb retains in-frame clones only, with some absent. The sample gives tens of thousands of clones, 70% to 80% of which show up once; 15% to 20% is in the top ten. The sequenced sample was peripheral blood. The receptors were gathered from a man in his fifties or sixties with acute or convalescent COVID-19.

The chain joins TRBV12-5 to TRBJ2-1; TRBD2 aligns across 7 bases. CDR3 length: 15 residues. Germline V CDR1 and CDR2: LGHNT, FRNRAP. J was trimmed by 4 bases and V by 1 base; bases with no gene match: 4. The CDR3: CASGLGEGRYNEQFF. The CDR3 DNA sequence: TGTGCTAGTGGTTTGGGGGAGGGGAGGTACAATGAGCAGTTCTTC.

CDR3 protein: CASSQEKQAHYGYTF. The CDR3 nucleotides are TGTGCCAGCAGCCAAGAGAAACAGGCACACTATGGCTACACCTTC. The J gene is TRBJ1-2, the V gene TRBV3-1 (or the pseudogene TRBV3-2); a weak D match, TRBD1 (5 bases). V was cut by 0 bases and J by 3 bases, with 11 bases left in between. The CDR3 extends over 15 amino acids. The germline gives CDR1 LGHDT, CDR2 YNNKEL (reference sequence).

The chain's CDR3 is CASSGLTGGPDNEQFF. The DNA for the CDR3 is TGTGCCAGTAGCGGACTAACAGGGGGCCCCGACAATGAGCAGTTCTTC. The V gene is TRBV19, the J gene TRBJ2-1, with 9 bases matching TRBD1. Germline V gene sequence: CDR1 LNHDA, CDR2 SQIVND (reference sequence). The CDR3 is made up of 16 amino acids. V lost 6 bases and J lost 5; bases outside the gene matches: 11.

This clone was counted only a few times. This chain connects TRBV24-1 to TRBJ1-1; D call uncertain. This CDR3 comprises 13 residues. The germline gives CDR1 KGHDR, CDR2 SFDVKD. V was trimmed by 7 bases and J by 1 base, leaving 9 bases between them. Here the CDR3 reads CATSRSGNTEAFF. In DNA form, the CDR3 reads TGTGCCACCAGCCGATCAGGGAACACTGAAGCTTTCTTT.

CDR3 in DNA: TGTGCCAGCAGTTTATTCGGACAGGGGGTTAACTATGGCTACACCTTC. Its protein product is CASSLFGQGVNYGYTF. The chain carries TRBV28 and TRBJ1-2; 10 bases are a match to TRBD1. The CDR3 is 16 amino acids. Germline V gene sequence: CDR1 MDHEN, CDR2 SYDVKM. V gave up 1 base and J gave up 1 base; unmatched junction bases: 3.

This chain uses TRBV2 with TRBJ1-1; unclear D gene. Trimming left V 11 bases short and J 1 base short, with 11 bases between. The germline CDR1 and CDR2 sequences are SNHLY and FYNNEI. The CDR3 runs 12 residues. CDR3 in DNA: TGTGCCCGACGGGAGCCGAACACTGAAGCTTTCTTT. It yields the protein CARREPNTEAFF.

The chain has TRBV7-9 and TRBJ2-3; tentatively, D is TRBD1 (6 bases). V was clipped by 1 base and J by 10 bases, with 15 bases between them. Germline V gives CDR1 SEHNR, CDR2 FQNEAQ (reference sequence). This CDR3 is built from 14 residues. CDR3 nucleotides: TGTGCCAGCAGCTTAGAGGGGGAAGCAAGGGCGCAGTATTTT. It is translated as CASSLEGEARAQYF.

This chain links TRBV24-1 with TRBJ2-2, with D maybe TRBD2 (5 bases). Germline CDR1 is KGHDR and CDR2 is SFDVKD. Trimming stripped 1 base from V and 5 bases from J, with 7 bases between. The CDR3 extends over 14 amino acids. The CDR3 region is CATSDLSGTGELFF. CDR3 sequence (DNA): TGTGCCACCAGTGATTTATCGGGAACCGGGGAGCTGTTTTTT.

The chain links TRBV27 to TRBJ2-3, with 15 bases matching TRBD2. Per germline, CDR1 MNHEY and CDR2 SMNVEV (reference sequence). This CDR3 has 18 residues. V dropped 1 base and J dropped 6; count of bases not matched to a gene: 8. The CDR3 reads CASSLFPGLAGGRDTQYF. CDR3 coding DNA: TGTGCCAGCAGTTTATTTCCGGGACTAGCGGGGGGCCGGGATACGCAGTATTTT.

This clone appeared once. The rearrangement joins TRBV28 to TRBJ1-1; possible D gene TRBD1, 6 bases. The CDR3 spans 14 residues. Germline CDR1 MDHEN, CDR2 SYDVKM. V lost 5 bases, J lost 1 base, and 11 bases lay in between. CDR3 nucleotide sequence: TGTGCCAGCAGTGTGACAGGCGCGAACACTGAAGCTTTCTTT. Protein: CASSVTGANTEAFF.

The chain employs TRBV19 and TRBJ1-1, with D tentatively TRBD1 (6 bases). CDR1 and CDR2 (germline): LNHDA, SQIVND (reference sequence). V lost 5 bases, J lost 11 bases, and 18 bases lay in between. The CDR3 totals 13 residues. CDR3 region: CASSRTGGAGAFF. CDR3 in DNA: TGTGCCAGTAGTCGCACGGGGGGCGCAGGGGCTTTCTTT.

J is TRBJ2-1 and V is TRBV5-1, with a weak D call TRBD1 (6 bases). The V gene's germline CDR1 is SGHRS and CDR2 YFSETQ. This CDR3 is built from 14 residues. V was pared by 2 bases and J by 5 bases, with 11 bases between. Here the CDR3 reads CASSFRTENNEQFF. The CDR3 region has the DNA TGCGCCAGCAGCTTTAGGACAGAGAACAATGAGCAGTTCTTC.

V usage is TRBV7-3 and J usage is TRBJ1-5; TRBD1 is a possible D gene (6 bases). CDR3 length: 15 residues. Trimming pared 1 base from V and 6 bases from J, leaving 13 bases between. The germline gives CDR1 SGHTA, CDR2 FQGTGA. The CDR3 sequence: CASSLKDRMGQPQHF. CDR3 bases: TGTGCCAGCAGCTTAAAGGACAGAATGGGTCAGCCCCAGCATTTT.

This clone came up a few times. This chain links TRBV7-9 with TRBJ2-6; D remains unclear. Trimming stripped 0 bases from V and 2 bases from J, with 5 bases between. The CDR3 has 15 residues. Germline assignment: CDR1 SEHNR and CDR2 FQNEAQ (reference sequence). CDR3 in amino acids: CASSLAETGANVLTF. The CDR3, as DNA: TGTGCCAGCAGCTTAGCCGAGACTGGGGCCAACGTCCTGACTTTC.

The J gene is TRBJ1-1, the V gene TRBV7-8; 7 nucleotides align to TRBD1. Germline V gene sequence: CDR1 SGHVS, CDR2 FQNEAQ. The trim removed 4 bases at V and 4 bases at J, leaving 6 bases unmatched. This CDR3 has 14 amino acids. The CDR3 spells CASSWGQSGTEAFF. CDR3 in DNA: TGTGCCAGCAGCTGGGGACAGTCGGGCACTGAAGCTTTCTTT.

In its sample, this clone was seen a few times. CDR3 amino acids: CAWSVRTGRQQYF. CDR3 DNA sequence: TGTGCCTGGAGTGTACGAACTGGTCGTCAGCAGTACTTC. V and J are TRBV30 and TRBJ2-7; D unresolved. Trimming left V 0 bases short and J 8 bases short, with 14 bases between. CDR1 is GTSNPN, CDR2 SVGIG, per germline (reference sequence). The CDR3 has 13 residues.

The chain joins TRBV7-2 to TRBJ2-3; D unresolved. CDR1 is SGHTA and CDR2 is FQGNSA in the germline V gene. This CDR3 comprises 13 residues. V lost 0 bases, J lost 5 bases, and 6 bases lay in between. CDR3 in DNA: TGTGCCAGCAGCTTAGCCAGGAAAGATACGCAGTATTTT. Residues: CASSLARKDTQYF.

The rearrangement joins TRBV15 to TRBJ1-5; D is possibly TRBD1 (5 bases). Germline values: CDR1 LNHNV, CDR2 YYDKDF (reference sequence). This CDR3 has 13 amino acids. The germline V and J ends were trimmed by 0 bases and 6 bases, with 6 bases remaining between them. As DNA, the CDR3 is TGTGCCACCAGCAGAGATCAGGGTCAGCCCCAGCATTTT. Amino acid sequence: CATSRDQGQPQHF.

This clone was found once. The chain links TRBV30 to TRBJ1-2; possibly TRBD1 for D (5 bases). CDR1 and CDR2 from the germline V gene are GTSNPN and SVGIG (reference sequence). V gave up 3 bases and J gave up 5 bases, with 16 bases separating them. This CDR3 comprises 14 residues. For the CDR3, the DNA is TGTGCCTGGAGCAGGGTCAGATCCCCTTATGGCTACACCTTC. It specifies CAWSRVRSPYGYTF.

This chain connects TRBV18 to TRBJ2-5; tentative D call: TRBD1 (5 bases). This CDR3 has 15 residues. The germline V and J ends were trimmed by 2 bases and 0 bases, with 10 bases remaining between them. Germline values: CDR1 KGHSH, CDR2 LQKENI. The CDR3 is CASSPSRANQETQYF. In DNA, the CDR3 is TGTGCCAGCTCACCATCCAGGGCGAACCAAGAGACCCAGTACTTC. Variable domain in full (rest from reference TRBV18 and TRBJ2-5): NAGVMQNPRHLVRRRGQEARLRCSPMKGHSHVYWYRQLPEEGLKFMVYLQKENIIDESGMPKERFSAEFPKEGPSILRIQQVVRGDSAAYFCASSPSRANQETQYFGPGTRLLVL.

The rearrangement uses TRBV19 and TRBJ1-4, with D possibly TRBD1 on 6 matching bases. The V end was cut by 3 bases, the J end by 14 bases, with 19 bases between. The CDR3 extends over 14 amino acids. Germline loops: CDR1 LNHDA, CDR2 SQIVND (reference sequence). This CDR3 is CASSIRQGTFHLFF. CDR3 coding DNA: TGTGCCAGTAGTATTCGGCAGGGGACGTTCCATCTGTTTTTT. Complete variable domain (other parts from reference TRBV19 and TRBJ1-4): DGGITQSPKYLFRKEGQNVTLSCEQNLNHDAMYWYRQDPGQGLRLIYYSQIVNDFQKGDIAEGYSVSREKKESFPLTVTSAQKNPTAFYLCASSIRQGTFHLFFGSGTQLSVL.

The CDR3 protein is CASSQGENEQFF. The CDR3 DNA reads TGCGCCAGCAGCCAAGGGGAGAATGAGCAGTTCTTC. The V call is TRBV4-1, the J call TRBJ2-1; TRBD2 might be the D (5 bases). The CDR3 has 12 amino acids. Between the trimmed V and J ends, which lost 1 base and 7 bases, there was a span of 5 bases. CDR1 is MGHRA, CDR2 YSYEKL, per germline.

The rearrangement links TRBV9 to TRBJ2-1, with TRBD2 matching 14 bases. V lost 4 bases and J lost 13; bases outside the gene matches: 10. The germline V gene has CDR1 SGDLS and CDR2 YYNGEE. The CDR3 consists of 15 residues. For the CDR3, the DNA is TGTGCCAGCAGCTTATCGGGACTAGCGGGAGTTCGCCAGTTCTTC. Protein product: CASSLSGLAGVRQFF.

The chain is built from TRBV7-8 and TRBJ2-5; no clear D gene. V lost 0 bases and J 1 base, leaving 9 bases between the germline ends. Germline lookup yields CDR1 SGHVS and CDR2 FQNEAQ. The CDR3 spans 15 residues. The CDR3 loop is CASSLAGSLQETQYF. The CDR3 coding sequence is TGTGCCAGCAGCTTAGCGGGCAGCCTCCAAGAGACCCAGTACTTC.

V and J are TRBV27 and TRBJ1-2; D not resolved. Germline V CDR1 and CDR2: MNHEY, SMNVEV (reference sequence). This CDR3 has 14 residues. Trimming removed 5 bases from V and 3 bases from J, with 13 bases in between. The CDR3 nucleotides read TGTGCCAGCAGTCCCTGGATTCGGGACTATGGCTACACCTTC. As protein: CASSPWIRDYGYTF.

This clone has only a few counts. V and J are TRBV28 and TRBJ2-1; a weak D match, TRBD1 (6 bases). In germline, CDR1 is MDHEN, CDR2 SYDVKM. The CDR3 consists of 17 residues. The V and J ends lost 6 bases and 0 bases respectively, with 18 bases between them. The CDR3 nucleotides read TGTGCCAGCAGAAGAACAGGGTCCTCCTTCTCCTACAATGAGCAGTTCTTC. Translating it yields CASRRTGSSFSYNEQFF.

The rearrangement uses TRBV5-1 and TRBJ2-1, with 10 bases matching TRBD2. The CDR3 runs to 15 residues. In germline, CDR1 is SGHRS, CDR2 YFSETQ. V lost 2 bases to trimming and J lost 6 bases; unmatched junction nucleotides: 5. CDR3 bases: TGCGCCAGCAGCTTACTAGCGGGAATCCGCAATGAGCAGTTCTTC. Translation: CASSLLAGIRNEQFF.